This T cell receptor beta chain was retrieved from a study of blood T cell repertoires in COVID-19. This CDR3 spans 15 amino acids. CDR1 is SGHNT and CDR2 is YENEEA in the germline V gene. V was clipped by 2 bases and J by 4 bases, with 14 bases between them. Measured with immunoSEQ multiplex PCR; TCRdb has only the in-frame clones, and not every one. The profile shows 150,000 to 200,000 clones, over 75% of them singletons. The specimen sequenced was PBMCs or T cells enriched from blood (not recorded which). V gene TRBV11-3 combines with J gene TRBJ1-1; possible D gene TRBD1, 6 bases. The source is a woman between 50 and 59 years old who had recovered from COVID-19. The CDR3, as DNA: TGTGCCAGCAGCTTAAGTACAGGGCACCTCACTGAAGCTTTCTTT. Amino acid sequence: CASSLSTGHLTEAFF.